These 24 T cell receptor beta chains were all obtained from the same sample, sequenced in a study of T cell responses to AZD1222 COVID-19 vaccine. Profiled with immunoSEQ multiplex PCR; TCRdb holds only in-frame clones, not every one. The sample records fewer than 150,000 clones, 87% being singletons. This specimen consisted of peripheral blood, obtained on day 0 of AZD1222 vaccination. Receptors were obtained from an adult in good health.

CDR3 loop: CASSLGSGSLASPLHF. CDR3 nucleotides: TGTGCCAGCAGCTTGGGGTCAGGGAGCCTTGCTTCACCCCTCCACTTT. V gene TRBV5-6 combines with J gene TRBJ1-6, with D maybe TRBD1 (5 bases). With 0 bases removed from V and 9 bases from J, the gap between germline ends came to 16 bases. The CDR3 has 16 amino acids. Germline-derived CDR1 and CDR2 are SGHDT and YYEEEE.

CDR3 sequence reads: CASGGQGDGIQYF. CDR3 bases: TGTGCCAGCGGGGGACAGGGAGACGGCATTCAGTACTTC. The rearrangement links TRBV9 to TRBJ2-4, with 9 bases fitting TRBD1. CDR1 and CDR2 from the germline V gene are SGDLS and YYNGEE. J was trimmed by 9 bases and V by 7 bases; bases with no gene match: 8. The CDR3 extends over 13 amino acids. The variable domain in full, completed from reference TRBV9 and TRBJ2-4, reads DSGVTQTPKHLITATGQRVTLRCSPRSGDLSVYWYQQSLDQGLQFLIQYYNGEERAKGNILERFSAQQFPDLHSELNLSSLELGDSALYFCASGGQGDGIQYFGAGTRLSVL.

This clone was counted once. This chain joins TRBV19 and TRBJ2-3; D possibly corresponds to TRBD2 (6 bases). Trimming removed 5 bases from V and 3 bases from J, with 12 bases in between. CDR1 LNHDA and CDR2 SQIVND come from the germline V gene (reference sequence). This CDR3 has 14 residues. The CDR3 DNA reads TGTGCCAGTAGTTATGATAGCGGAACAGATACGCAGTATTTT. It codes for CASSYDSGTDTQYF.

This clone has just one count. The chain carries TRBV11-2 and TRBJ2-7; D remains unclear. The CDR3 is 13 amino acids. Trimming left V 0 bases short and J 6 bases short, with 9 bases between. Per germline, CDR1 SGHAT and CDR2 FQNNGV. Written as DNA, the CDR3 is TGTGCCAGCAGCTTAGATTTTTCGGGCGAGCAGTACTTC. Translation: CASSLDFSGEQYF. The complete variable domain, with remaining parts taken from reference TRBV11-2 and TRBJ2-7, reads EAGVAQSPRYKIIEKRQSVAFWCNPISGHATLYWYQQILGQGPKLLIQFQNNGVVDDSQLPKDRFSAERLKGVDSTLKIQPAKLEDSAVYLCASSLDFSGEQYFGPGTRLTVT.

The chain uses TRBV5-1 and TRBJ2-1; no reliable D call. CDR3 length equals 14 residues. The germline V gene has CDR1 SGHRS and CDR2 YFSETQ. Trimming removed 4 bases at V and 4 bases at J, with 12 bases between. CDR3 nucleotides: TGCGCCAGCAGCCGTTCAGCAGGTTACAATGAGCAGTTCTTC. Its translation is CASSRSAGYNEQFF.

Only a few counts were recorded for this clone. The chain joins TRBV9 to TRBJ2-5; a possible D gene is TRBD1 (6 bases). Between the trimmed V and J ends, which lost 3 bases and 3 bases, there was a span of 18 bases. The CDR3 covers 16 residues. Looked up from germline, CDR1 is SGDLS and CDR2 is YYNGEE. CDR3 nucleotide sequence: TGTGCCAGCAGCGAGGGGGTCGTAATATCGGAAGAGACCCAGTACTTC. Protein: CASSEGVVISEETQYF.

CDR3: CASQTSTDTQYF. The CDR3 coding sequence is TGTGCCAGCCAGACCAGCACAGATACGCAGTATTTT. The chain recombines TRBV19 with TRBJ2-3; D uncertain. The CDR3 consists of 12 residues. V shed 9 bases and J shed 0 bases, with 7 bases lying between them. Germline CDR1 reads LNHDA; CDR2 reads SQIVND (reference sequence). The whole variable domain, remainder taken from reference TRBV19 and TRBJ2-3, is DGGITQSPKYLFRKEGQNVTLSCEQNLNHDAMYWYRQDPGQGLRLIYYSQIVNDFQKGDIAEGYSVSREKKESFPLTVTSAQKNPTAFYLCASQTSTDTQYFGPGTRLTVL.

The chain joins TRBV5-1 to TRBJ2-7; 7 bases are a match to TRBD2. CDR1 is SGHRS and CDR2 is YFSETQ in the germline V gene. The V segment lost 1 base and the J segment 3 bases; nucleotides outside the gene matches: 4. CDR3 length: 14 amino acids. CDR3 protein: CASSLRAGSYEQYF. CDR3 in DNA: TGCGCCAGCAGCTTGCGAGCGGGGAGCTACGAGCAGTACTTC.

J is TRBJ2-3 and V is TRBV29-1; TRBD2 is a possible D gene (6 bases). V lost 7 bases and J lost 2, with 10 bases in between. This CDR3 has 12 amino acids. The germline gives CDR1 SQVTM, CDR2 ANQGSEA. CDR3 DNA sequence: TGCAGCGCCGGGGGATCCACAGATACGCAGTATTTT. This encodes CSAGGSTDTQYF.

The chain employs TRBV5-5 and TRBJ2-3; 15 bases are shared with TRBD2. CDR1 and CDR2 from the germline V gene are SGHKS and YYEKEE (reference sequence). V trimming: 3 bases; J trimming: 4 bases; junction bases outside the gene matches: 3. This CDR3 region has 16 residues. The DNA for the CDR3 is TGTGCCAGCAGCTGGGGACTAGCGGGGGGACCAGATACGCAGTATTTT. It yields the protein CASSWGLAGGPDTQYF.

This clone appeared a single time. The genes are TRBV5-4 and TRBJ1-2; 8 nucleotides match TRBD1. Germline V CDR1 and CDR2: SGHNT, YYREEE (reference sequence). The CDR3 runs to 14 residues. Trimming cost V 6 bases and J 5 bases; bases outside gene matches: 9. The CDR3 DNA reads as TGTGCCAGCACCACCGGACAGGGCGTTTATGGCTACACCTTC. It is translated as CASTTGQGVYGYTF.

The chain couples TRBV5-6 to TRBJ1-2; tentatively, D is TRBD1 (5 bases). The germline V gene has CDR1 SGHDT and CDR2 YYEEEE. Trimming cost V 0 bases and J 8 bases, with 8 bases left between them. This CDR3 contains 12 residues. CDR3 in amino acids: CASSLVRGGYTF. CDR3 DNA: TGTGCCAGCAGCTTGGTAAGGGGAGGCTACACCTTC.

The gene calls are TRBV5-6 and TRBJ2-4, with TRBD1 identical over 8 bases. J was trimmed by 1 base and V by 4 bases; bases with no gene match: 7. CDR1 is SGHDT, CDR2 YYEEEE, per germline. The CDR3 spans 16 residues. The CDR3 bases are TGTGCCAGCAGCCTGGGGTGGACAGGGGCCAAAAACATTCAGTACTTC. Translated, it gives CASSLGWTGAKNIQYF.

This chain uses TRBV6-5 with TRBJ1-6; D gene uncertain. Per the germline V gene, CDR1 is MNHEY and CDR2 is SVGAGI. The CDR3 length is 14 residues. V shed 6 bases and J shed 5 bases, with 11 bases lying between them. The chain's CDR3 is CASSSDNNNSPLHF. In nucleotides, the CDR3 is TGTGCCAGCAGCTCAGACAACAATAATTCACCCCTCCACTTT.

J is TRBJ2-2 and V is TRBV28; D is perhaps TRBD2 (6 bases). Germline V gene sequence: CDR1 MDHEN, CDR2 SYDVKM. The V end lost 6 bases, the J end lost 2 bases, and 10 bases lay between the germline ends. There are 14 residues in the CDR3. The CDR3 nucleotides are TGTGCCAGCAGCTGGGACTCAAACACCGGGGAGCTGTTTTTT. Translating gives CASSWDSNTGELFF.

The chain links TRBV6-5 to TRBJ2-7; D remains ambiguous. V shed 3 bases and J shed 0 bases, with 9 bases lying between them. This CDR3 region has 14 residues. Germline CDR1 is MNHEY and CDR2 is SVGAGI. This CDR3 reads CASSYQRTSYEQYF. In DNA, the CDR3 is TGTGCCAGCAGTTATCAGAGGACCTCCTACGAGCAGTACTTC.

This clone showed up just once. The rearrangement uses TRBV18 and TRBJ1-1; D is ambiguous. CDR3 length: 15 amino acids. V was cut by 0 bases and J by 4 bases, with 12 bases left in between. Germline lookup yields CDR1 KGHSH and CDR2 LQKENI. CDR3 nucleotides: TGTGCCAGCTCACCACCGGACGGCCGGGGCACTGAAGCTTTCTTT. Its translation is CASSPPDGRGTEAFF.

The genes are TRBV5-1 and TRBJ2-5, with 9 bases that match TRBD1. V lost 0 bases, J lost 4 bases, and 13 bases stayed unmatched. The CDR3 runs 18 residues. CDR1 is SGHRS and CDR2 is YFSETQ in the germline V gene. As DNA, the CDR3 is TGCGCCAGCAGCTTGGGGACAGGGGCCCTCGTGCGCCGAGAGACCCAGTACTTC. This translates into CASSLGTGALVRRETQYF.

V usage is TRBV21-1 and J usage is TRBJ2-7; the D call of TRBD1 is as the table states it, not checked on the DNA. TRBV21-1 constitutes a pseudogene. The CDR3 runs to 16 residues. The CDR3 DNA sequence: TGTGCCAGCAGCAAATCCGCCCGGACATGGGCCTACGAGCAGTACTTC. Residues: CASSKSARTWAYEQYF.

The chain links TRBV7-9 to TRBJ1-3; TRBD1 agrees at 9 bases. This CDR3 spans 16 amino acids. Trimming at V came to 4 bases and at J to 3 bases, leaving 7 bases not matched to a gene. Germline V gives CDR1 SEHNR, CDR2 FQNEAQ (reference sequence). The CDR3 protein is CASSSYRGRSGNTIYF. For the CDR3, the DNA is TGTGCCAGCAGCTCCTACAGGGGGCGTAGTGGAAACACCATATATTTT.

This sequence joins TRBV29-1 and TRBJ2-2, with 7 positions matching TRBD1. Germline V lookup: CDR1 SQVTM, CDR2 ANQGSEA. CDR3 length equals 14 residues. The V and J ends lost 3 bases and 5 bases, in that order; junction bases with no gene match: 6. This CDR3 is CSVDANRGTGELFF. CDR3 sequence (DNA): TGCAGCGTTGACGCTAACAGGGGAACCGGGGAGCTGTTTTTT.

V and J are TRBV6-2 or TRBV6-3 and TRBJ2-5; D unresolved. This CDR3 spans 12 amino acids. Trimming removed 1 base at V and 5 bases at J, with 5 bases between. Germline CDR1 reads MNHEY; CDR2 reads SVGEGT. CDR3 amino acids: CASSYYRETQYF. The CDR3 DNA sequence: TGTGCCAGCAGTTACTATAGGGAGACCCAGTACTTC.

The rearrangement uses TRBV7-9 and TRBJ2-5; 7 bases are shared with TRBD1. From germline, CDR1 is SEHNR and CDR2 FQNEAQ (reference sequence). CDR3 length: 14 residues. V was clipped by 0 bases and J by 3 bases; unmatched bases: 1. The CDR3 nucleotides are TGTGCCAGCAGCTTAGCAGGGGGCAAAGAGACCCAGTACTTC. Its protein product is CASSLAGGKETQYF. The full variable domain, completed using reference TRBV7-9 and TRBJ2-5, is DTGVSQNPRHKITKRGQNVTFRCDPISEHNRLYWYRQTLGQGPEFLTYFQNEAQLEKSRLLSDRFSAERPKGSFSTLEIQRTEQGDSAMYLCASSLAGGKETQYFGPGTRLLVL.

Points on this clone: Other DNA variants within this sample encode the same CDR3. CDR3 in DNA: TGCGCCAGCAGCCAAGGACAGGGAGCTAACTATGGCTACACCTTC. Its protein product is CASSQGQGANYGYTF. This chain uses TRBV4-1 with TRBJ1-2; 7 bases map to TRBD1. The CDR3 runs 15 residues. Germline loops: CDR1 MGHRA, CDR2 YSYEKL. The trim removed 1 base at V and 0 bases at J, leaving 2 bases unmatched.